The 22 T cell receptor beta chains presented below share a single source sample, sequenced in a study of blood T cell repertoires in COVID-19. Assay used: immunoSEQ multiplex PCR; TCRdb lists only in-frame clones, some missing. The sample holds about 100,000 clones, 80% to 90% seen once. Sequencing was done on a sample of peripheral blood. Receptors were obtained from a human donor in a cohort sampled during active COVID-19.

This chain joins TRBV27 and TRBJ2-1, with 14 bases lining up with TRBD2. The length of the CDR3 is 16 residues. Germline V lookup: CDR1 MNHEY, CDR2 SMNVEV (reference sequence). V shed 2 bases, J shed 7 bases, and the junction held 4 bases outside the gene matches. The CDR3: CASSLRGLAGANEQFF. The CDR3 coding sequence is TGTGCCAGCAGTTTAAGGGGACTAGCGGGAGCAAATGAGCAGTTCTTC.

CDR3 DNA sequence: TGCAGCGTCCATAGGACAGGGTACTACGAGCAGTACTTC. Its protein is CSVHRTGYYEQYF. This sequence joins TRBV29-1 and TRBJ2-7; TRBD1 agrees at 8 bases. V was pared by 6 bases and J by 3 bases, with 7 bases of the junction left unmatched. The CDR3 sequence is 13 residues long. From germline, CDR1 is SQVTM and CDR2 ANQGSEA.

The chain is built from TRBV29-1 and TRBJ2-2, with 7 bases aligning to TRBD1. J lost 4 bases, V lost 4 bases, and 6 bases had no gene match. CDR1 and CDR2 (germline): SQVTM, ANQGSEA. The CDR3 has 14 residues. CDR3 sequence reads: CSVGTGQGTGELFF. CDR3 bases: TGCAGCGTTGGGACAGGACAAGGCACCGGGGAGCTGTTTTTT.

This clone was recorded only once. The sample holds other DNA sequences that translate to the same CDR3. The J gene is TRBJ2-3, the V gene TRBV6-6; 8 nucleotides align to TRBD1. Germline V gene sequence: CDR1 MNHNY, CDR2 SVGAGI (reference sequence). Trimming removed 2 bases from V and 3 bases from J; junction bases left unmatched: 1. The CDR3 is 14 residues long. The CDR3 here is CASSYGQGTDTQYF. CDR3 bases: TGTGCCAGCAGTTACGGACAGGGAACAGATACGCAGTATTTT.

This chain links TRBV6-5 with TRBJ1-2; weak D call: TRBD1 (6 bases). V was pared by 0 bases and J by 7 bases, with 9 bases between. CDR1 is MNHEY, CDR2 SVGAGI, per germline. CDR3 size: 13 residues. Here the CDR3 reads CASSYSGGGGYTF. DNA of the CDR3: TGTGCCAGCAGTTACTCAGGGGGTGGTGGCTACACCTTC.

The chain employs TRBV7-8 and TRBJ2-7; tentatively, D is TRBD1 (6 bases). Germline V CDR1 and CDR2: SGHVS, FQNEAQ. The CDR3 loop spans 13 amino acids. V lost 1 base to trimming and J lost 7 bases, with 11 bases between them. DNA of the CDR3: TGTGCCAGCAGCTTAGACGTCGGGACAGAGCAGTACTTC. Protein sequence: CASSLDVGTEQYF.

This chain connects TRBV7-2 to TRBJ2-1; 8 bases line up with TRBD1. The trim removed 2 bases at V and 1 base at J, leaving 4 bases unmatched. This CDR3 has 16 residues. Germline CDR1 SGHTA, CDR2 FQGNSA. The CDR3 DNA follows: TGTGCCAGCAGCTTACGACAGGGGAGGTCCTACAATGAGCAGTTCTTC. Translated: CASSLRQGRSYNEQFF.

The chain combines TRBV11-2 with TRBJ2-7, with 10 positions matching TRBD2. Germline CDR1 reads SGHAT; CDR2 reads FQNNGV. This CDR3 has 14 residues. Trimming cost V 5 bases and J 7 bases; bases outside gene matches: 8. The CDR3 nucleotides are TGTGCCAGCAGCCCCCGACTAGCGGGTCGAGAGCAGTACTTC. This gives the protein CASSPRLAGREQYF.

This clone was observed a single time. The rearrangement joins TRBV7-9 to TRBJ1-1; D gene unclear. This CDR3 region has 13 residues. Trimming pared 4 bases from V and 3 bases from J, leaving 9 bases between. CDR1 and CDR2 (germline): SEHNR, FQNEAQ (reference sequence). The CDR3 nucleotides are TGTGCCAGCAGCTCAGGACTCGACACTGAAGCTTTCTTT. This codes for CASSSGLDTEAFF.

In DNA, the CDR3 is TGTGCCAGCACCCTCTTGGCGGGGTACAATGAGCAGTTCTTC. This gives the protein CASTLLAGYNEQFF. The rearrangement joins TRBV27 to TRBJ2-1; D perhaps matches TRBD2 (6 bases). This CDR3 spans 14 amino acids. CDR1 and CDR2 (germline): MNHEY, SMNVEV (reference sequence). Trimming took off 7 bases at V and 4 bases at J, with 14 bases between the two ends.

The V call is TRBV6-4, the J call TRBJ1-1; the D gene is possibly TRBD1 (6 bases). V lost 7 bases and J lost 11, with 23 bases in between. The CDR3 covers 14 residues. Looked up from germline, CDR1 is MRHNA and CDR2 is SNTAGT. The CDR3, as DNA: TGTGCCAGCATTAACACCGGGACCAGGGGAAGGGCTTTCTTT. It encodes CASINTGTRGRAFF.

CDR3 coding DNA: TGTGCCAGCAGGGACTGGGCTTATTCAGATACGCAGTATTTT. Its protein product is CASRDWAYSDTQYF. The V gene is TRBV2, the J gene TRBJ2-3, with TRBD2 as a possible D gene (5 bases). The CDR3 consists of 14 residues. Trimming removed 6 bases from V and 4 bases from J, with 14 bases in between. Germline CDR1 is SNHLY and CDR2 is FYNNEI.

The V gene is TRBV7-3, the J gene TRBJ2-2; D remains unclear. With 5 bases removed from V and 0 bases from J, the gap between germline ends came to 7 bases. Germline V lookup: CDR1 SGHTA, CDR2 FQGTGA. The CDR3 consists of 14 residues. The CDR3 sequence: CASSTDTNTGELFF. CDR3 in DNA: TGTGCCAGCAGCACCGACACGAACACCGGGGAGCTGTTTTTT.

The rearrangement joins TRBV5-1 to TRBJ2-1, with unresolved D. The V gene lost 0 bases and the J gene lost 9 bases, with 10 bases spanning the gap. The CDR3 loop spans 13 amino acids. Germline lookup yields CDR1 SGHRS and CDR2 YFSETQ. The CDR3 DNA reads as TGCGCCAGCAGCTTGGGTATTAGCCTTGAGCAGTTCTTC. Amino acids: CASSLGISLEQFF.

The chain joins TRBV27 to TRBJ2-4, with D perhaps matching TRBD1 (5 bases). Trimming took off 4 bases at V and 6 bases at J, with 10 bases between the two ends. The germline CDR1 and CDR2 sequences are MNHEY and SMNVEV (reference sequence). The CDR3 extends over 13 amino acids. CDR3 coding DNA: TGTGCCAGCAGTTATGACAGCCTAAACATTCAGTACTTC. It specifies CASSYDSLNIQYF.

J is TRBJ2-1 and V is TRBV28, with D tentatively TRBD2 (6 bases). Germline CDR1 MDHEN, CDR2 SYDVKM. V was cut by 3 bases and J by 4 bases, with 16 bases left in between. The CDR3 runs to 16 residues. The CDR3 is CASSLATSMEYNEQFF. The CDR3 DNA reads as TGTGCCAGCAGTTTGGCCACTAGCATGGAATACAATGAGCAGTTCTTC.

The J gene is TRBJ1-4, the V gene TRBV11-2; D remains unclear. Germline CDR1 reads SGHAT; CDR2 reads FQNNGV. The CDR3 spans 14 residues. V was cut by 5 bases and J by 7 bases, with 14 bases left in between. Here the CDR3 DNA reads TGTGCCAGCAGCCAGGCCCTATCGAGTGAAAAACTGTTTTTT. Translated: CASSQALSSEKLFF.

The chain couples TRBV23-1 to TRBJ2-1; 7 nucleotides match TRBD1. TRBV23-1 is filed as an ORF, its function uncertain. This CDR3 contains 17 residues. Losses at the gene ends were 6 bases for V and 0 bases for J; bases not matched to a gene: 11. CDR3 DNA sequence: TGCGCCAGCAGCACAAAACCCGACAGGGACTCCTACAATGAGCAGTTCTTC. Its protein product is CASSTKPDRDSYNEQFF.

The gene calls are TRBV6-5 and TRBJ1-4; no firm D call. Trimming took off 4 bases at V and 8 bases at J, with 17 bases between the two ends. Germline V lookup: CDR1 MNHEY, CDR2 SVGAGI. The CDR3 consists of 15 residues. The CDR3 sequence: CASSSRTHPGEKLFF. In DNA, the CDR3 is TGTGCCAGCAGTTCCCGGACCCACCCGGGGGAAAAACTGTTTTTT.

The genes are TRBV7-2 and TRBJ2-5; no clear D. The V end lost 2 bases, the J end lost 4 bases, and 8 bases lay between the germline ends. This CDR3 spans 13 amino acids. Germline CDR1 reads SGHTA; CDR2 reads FQGNSA. In DNA, the CDR3 is TGTGCCAGCAGCTTAATAGTCGGAGAGACCCAGTACTTC. Translating gives CASSLIVGETQYF.

This chain joins TRBV11-3 and TRBJ2-1, with a possible D match to TRBD2 (7 bases). The CDR3 spans 13 residues. Germline V lookup: CDR1 SGHNT, CDR2 YENEEA. V was clipped by 4 bases and J by 6 bases, with 10 bases between them. The CDR3 DNA follows: TGTGCCAGCAGCTCGAGGGGGGGCAATGAGCAGTTCTTC. It is translated as CASSSRGGNEQFF.

The sample holds a few counts of this clone. The chain carries TRBV6-2 or TRBV6-3 and TRBJ1-2; 8 bases are a match to TRBD1. Germline V gives CDR1 MNHEY, CDR2 SVGEGT. J lost 2 bases, V lost 4 bases, and 9 bases had no gene match. This CDR3 is built from 16 residues. The CDR3 DNA reads as TGTGCCAGCAGTTCCACCGGGACAGGATTGAACTATGGCTACACCTTC. Translating it yields CASSSTGTGLNYGYTF.